These T cell receptor beta chains were read from a single sample in a study of T cell responses to AZD1222 COVID-19 vaccine. TCRdb keeps only in-frame clones here, not all; method: immunoSEQ multiplex PCR. Here the sample spans 150,000 to 200,000 clones, almost 95% being singletons. The sequences come from peripheral blood, collected on day 0 of AZD1222 vaccination. Receptor source: an adult in good health. CDR3s include the opening cysteine and the closing phenylalanine or tryptophan. A D gene is named only where the DNA matches it firmly. Some rows have no size entry. The others give once, few or many, or a class for an expanded clone.

J gene: TRBJ2-1
V gene: TRBV5-1
clone size: -
D gene: -
CDR3 protein: CASSYYNEQFF
CDR3 DNA: TGCGCCAGCAGCTATTACAATGAGCAGTTCTTC

J gene: TRBJ1-1
V gene: TRBV28
clone size: -
D gene: -
CDR3 protein: CASIRRLLSTEAFF
CDR3 DNA: TGTGCCAGCATCCGGCGGTTGTTGAGCACTGAAGCTTTCTTT

J gene: TRBJ1-2
V gene: TRBV9
clone size: -
D gene: -
CDR3 protein: CASSVEGLGYTF
CDR3 DNA: TGTGCCAGCAGCGTAGAAGGTCTAGGCTACACCTTC

J gene: TRBJ1-1
V gene: TRBV25-1
clone size: -
D gene: TRBD1
CDR3 protein: CASTATGGWNTEAFF
CDR3 DNA: TGTGCCAGCACCGCCACAGGGGGCTGGAACACTGAAGCTTTCTTT

J gene: TRBJ1-2
V gene: TRBV19
clone size: -
D gene: TRBD1
CDR3 protein: CASSPGTVFGGGYTF
CDR3 DNA: TGTGCCAGTAGTCCTGGGACAGTCTTTGGGGGTGGCTACACCTTC

J gene: TRBJ2-7
V gene: TRBV11-2
clone size: many
D gene: -
CDR3 protein: CASSLSRGTVYEQYF
CDR3 DNA: TGTGCCAGCAGCTTATCAAGGGGAACAGTTTACGAGCAGTACTTC

J gene: TRBJ2-7
V gene: TRBV21-1
clone size: -
D gene: -
CDR3 protein: CASFHYRGLNRAYEQYF
CDR3 DNA: TGTGCCAGCTTCCACTACCGGGGACTTAACAGGGCCTACGAGCAGTACTTC

J gene: TRBJ2-7
V gene: TRBV7-2
clone size: -
D gene: TRBD1
CDR3 protein: CASSLLDRGPHEQYF
CDR3 DNA: TGTGCCAGCAGCTTATTAGACAGGGGGCCACACGAGCAGTACTTC

J gene: TRBJ2-2
V gene: TRBV9
clone size: -
D gene: TRBD1
CDR3 protein: CASSDRRGRSNTGELFF
CDR3 DNA: TGTGCCAGCAGCGACCGCAGGGGGCGATCGAACACCGGGGAGCTGTTTTTT

J gene: TRBJ2-7
V gene: TRBV10-3
clone size: once
D gene: -
CDR3 protein: CAISLAGTPYEQYF
CDR3 DNA: TGTGCCATCAGTTTGGCAGGGACTCCCTACGAGCAGTACTTC

J gene: TRBJ1-1
V gene: TRBV3-1/TRBV3-2
clone size: -
D gene: -
CDR3 protein: CASRMGGNTEAFF
CDR3 DNA: TGTGCCAGCCGAATGGGGGGGAACACTGAAGCTTTCTTT

J gene: TRBJ2-5
V gene: TRBV5-4
clone size: -
D gene: -
CDR3 protein: CASSLTSQETQYF
CDR3 DNA: TGTGCCAGCAGCCTGACTTCACAAGAGACCCAGTACTTC

J gene: TRBJ1-5
V gene: TRBV6-5
clone size: -
D gene: -
CDR3 protein: CASSYSFGAQPQHF
CDR3 DNA: TGTGCCAGCAGTTACTCGTTCGGAGCTCAGCCCCAGCATTTT

J gene: TRBJ2-1
V gene: TRBV20-1
clone size: -
D gene: TRBD2
CDR3 protein: CGGVGYNEQFF
CDR3 DNA: TGCGGGGGGGTAGGCTACAATGAGCAGTTCTTC

J gene: TRBJ1-6
V gene: TRBV5-5
clone size: once
D gene: -
CDR3 protein: CASSLVQDNSPLHF
CDR3 DNA: TGTGCCAGCAGCTTGGTGCAGGATAATTCACCCCTCCACTTT

J gene: TRBJ2-2
V gene: TRBV19
clone size: -
D gene: -
CDR3 protein: CASSIPPGELFF
CDR3 DNA: TGTGCCAGTAGTATCCCCCCCGGGGAGCTGTTTTTT

J gene: TRBJ1-4
V gene: TRBV20-1
clone size: -
D gene: TRBD1
CDR3 protein: CSASPGQGIEKLFF
CDR3 DNA: TGCAGTGCTAGTCCGGGACAGGGAATTGAAAAACTGTTTTTT

J gene: TRBJ2-7
V gene: TRBV2
clone size: -
D gene: -
CDR3 protein: CASSERGYEQYF
CDR3 DNA: TGTGCCAGCAGTGAACGCGGGTACGAGCAGTACTTC

J gene: TRBJ1-1
V gene: TRBV7-8
clone size: -
D gene: -
CDR3 protein: CASSKGTLGGTEAFF
CDR3 DNA: TGTGCCAGCAGCAAAGGGACCCTCGGGGGGACTGAAGCTTTCTTT

J gene: TRBJ1-1
V gene: TRBV5-1
clone size: -
D gene: -
CDR3 protein: CASSLAVRSGPEAFF
CDR3 DNA: TGCGCCAGCAGCTTGGCGGTCAGGTCAGGCCCTGAAGCTTTCTTT

J gene: TRBJ1-5
V gene: TRBV7-6
clone size: few
D gene: TRBD1
CDR3 protein: CASSPGQGINQPQHF
CDR3 DNA: TGTGCCAGCAGCCCGGGACAGGGGATTAATCAGCCCCAGCATTTT

J gene: TRBJ1-5
V gene: TRBV10-2
clone size: -
D gene: -
CDR3 protein: CASSESTDQPQHF
CDR3 DNA: TGCGCCAGCAGTGAGTCTACGGATCAGCCCCAGCATTTT

J gene: TRBJ2-3
V gene: TRBV4-1
clone size: -
D gene: -
CDR3 protein: CASSQSRTAGPSTDTQYF
CDR3 DNA: TGCGCCAGCAGCCAATCTCGTACGGCGGGTCCTAGCACAGATACGCAGTATTTT

J gene: TRBJ2-3
V gene: TRBV5-4
clone size: few
D gene: TRBD2
CDR3 protein: CASSLPPSSGIQRDTQYF
CDR3 DNA: TGTGCCAGCAGCCTACCTCCCTCTAGCGGGATCCAGAGAGATACGCAGTATTTT

J gene: TRBJ2-1
V gene: TRBV6-1
clone size: -
D gene: -
CDR3 protein: CASSGLGTIVSVREQFF
CDR3 DNA: TGTGCCAGCAGTGGCCTTGGAACTATTGTCTCCGTCCGTGAGCAGTTCTTC

J gene: TRBJ1-2
V gene: TRBV30
clone size: -
D gene: -
CDR3 protein: CAWSPGGGYTF
CDR3 DNA: TGTGCCTGGAGTCCCGGGGGAGGCTACACCTTC

J gene: TRBJ1-4
V gene: TRBV9
clone size: -
D gene: -
CDR3 protein: CASSVDEGVATNEKLFF
CDR3 DNA: TGTGCCAGCAGCGTAGATGAAGGAGTCGCAACTAATGAAAAACTGTTTTTT

J gene: TRBJ1-1
V gene: TRBV19
clone size: once
D gene: -
CDR3 protein: CASSVGRGGDTEAFF
CDR3 DNA: TGTGCCAGTAGTGTCGGTCGGGGGGGGGACACTGAAGCTTTCTTT

J gene: TRBJ1-5
V gene: TRBV7-9
clone size: -
D gene: TRBD1
CDR3 protein: CASRSDRSDQPQHF
CDR3 DNA: TGTGCCAGCAGATCGGACAGGTCCGATCAGCCCCAGCATTTT

J gene: TRBJ1-5
V gene: TRBV19
clone size: -
D gene: -
CDR3 protein: CASSPLVDQPQHF
CDR3 DNA: TGTGCCAGTAGTCCCCTCGTAGATCAGCCCCAGCATTTT

J gene: TRBJ1-5
V gene: TRBV5-3
clone size: -
D gene: -
CDR3 protein: CARSLVQGHSNQPQHF
CDR3 DNA: TGTGCCAGAAGCTTGGTCCAGGGACATAGCAATCAGCCCCAGCATTTT

J gene: TRBJ2-7
V gene: TRBV7-9
clone size: -
D gene: -
CDR3 protein: CASSLWQGRSNEQYF
CDR3 DNA: TGTGCCAGCAGCTTATGGCAGGGGCGGTCCAACGAGCAGTACTTC

J gene: TRBJ2-1
V gene: TRBV18
clone size: -
D gene: -
CDR3 protein: CASSPYRGFTQNEQFF
CDR3 DNA: TGTGCCAGCTCACCGTACCGGGGTTTCACCCAAAATGAGCAGTTCTTC

J gene: TRBJ2-5
V gene: TRBV2
clone size: -
D gene: -
CDR3 protein: CASSEVKAQETQYF
CDR3 DNA: TGTGCCAGCAGTGAAGTGAAGGCCCAAGAGACCCAGTACTTC

J gene: TRBJ2-1
V gene: TRBV5-1
clone size: -
D gene: -
CDR3 protein: CASRSVGRDNEQFF
CDR3 DNA: TGCGCCAGCAGATCGGTCGGCAGGGACAATGAGCAGTTCTTC

J gene: TRBJ2-3
V gene: TRBV4-3
clone size: -
D gene: -
CDR3 protein: CASSGQTFTDTQYF
CDR3 DNA: TGCGCCAGCAGCGGACAGACCTTCACAGATACGCAGTATTTT